This T cell receptor (beta chain) was identified in a study of T cells after yellow fever vaccination. TCRdb fed the 5' RACE reads into MiXCR, producing one record per CDR3 protein. The data hold 300,000 to 400,000 distinct CDR3 sequences, with around 3.9% observed a single time. V was clipped by 3 bases and J by 7 bases; unmatched bases: 8. From germline, CDR1 is SGHTA and CDR2 FQGNSA. The CDR3 runs 15 residues. The sample holds many counts of this clonotype. The chain joins TRBV7-2 to TRBJ2-1; 8 nucleotides align to TRBD2. This sample comprised PBMCs, obtained 5 days after the yellow fever booster vaccination. This sequence was found in a man aged 18-30 years who received the YFV17D yellow fever vaccine. CDR3 sequence (DNA): TGTGCCAGCAGCTTTCCGCGGGGGGCCGTGAATGAGCAGTTCTTC. Translation gives CASSFPRGAVNEQFF.